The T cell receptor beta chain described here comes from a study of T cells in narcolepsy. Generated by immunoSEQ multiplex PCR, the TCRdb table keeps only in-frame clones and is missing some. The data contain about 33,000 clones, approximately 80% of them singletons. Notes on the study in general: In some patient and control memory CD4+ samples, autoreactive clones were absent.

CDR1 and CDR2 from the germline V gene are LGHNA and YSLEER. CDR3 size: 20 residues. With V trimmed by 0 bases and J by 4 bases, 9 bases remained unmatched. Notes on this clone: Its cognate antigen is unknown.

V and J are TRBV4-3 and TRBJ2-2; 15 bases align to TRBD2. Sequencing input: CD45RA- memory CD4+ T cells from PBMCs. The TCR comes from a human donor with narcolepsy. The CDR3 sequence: CASSQEPPGLAGGRTGELFF. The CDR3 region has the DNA TGCGCCAGCAGCCAAGAGCCTCCGGGACTAGCGGGGGGACGCACCGGGGAGCTGTTTTTT.